Listed below are T cell receptor beta chains from one sample, sequenced in a study of T cell repertoires in cytomegalovirus infection. Using its own MiXCR run on the reads, TCRdb lists one record per CDR3 protein. Here the sample spans approximately 100,000 distinct CDR3 sequences, roughly 39% being singletons. The antigens for these receptors are not known. The sample here was CD8+ T cells from cultured PBMCs, taken from culture after CMV antigen stimulation. These receptors were obtained from a human donor in good health (CMV status not recorded). Some clones in this sample may be carry-over from other donors' samples. The CDR3 runs from the conserved cysteine through the conserved F or W. Fields, in order: J gene, D gene, clone size, V gene, CDR3 protein, CDR3 DNA. A D gene is named only where the DNA matches it firmly. A row's size may be missing; if present it is once, few, many or a size class.

J: TRBJ2-7
D: TRBD2
size: many
V: TRBV2
CDR3: CASRDSGGAYEQYF
DNA: TGTGCCAGCAGAGATAGCGGGGGCGCATACGAGCAGTACTTC

J: TRBJ2-2
D: TRBD1
size: .
V: TRBV12-3/TRBV12-4
CDR3: CASSSGTGYTGELFF
DNA: TGTGCCAGCAGTTCCGGGACAGGCTACACCGGGGAGCTGTTTTTT

J: TRBJ2-5
D: .
size: .
V: TRBV5-1
CDR3: CASTGLEKETQYF
DNA: TGCGCCAGCACAGGTCTGGAAAAAGAGACCCAGTACTTC

J: TRBJ2-1
D: .
size: few
V: TRBV7-9
CDR3: CASSLGGPNEQFF
DNA: TGTGCCAGCAGCTTAGGGGGGCCCAATGAGCAGTTCTTC

J: TRBJ2-1
D: TRBD1
size: .
V: TRBV15
CDR3: CATGTGYYNEQFF
DNA: TGTGCCACCGGGACAGGGTATTACAATGAGCAGTTCTTC

J: TRBJ2-5
D: TRBD2
size: .
V: TRBV28
CDR3: CASSYPQRGGPETQYF
DNA: TGTGCCAGCAGTTACCCACAGCGGGGGGGCCCCGAGACCCAGTACTTC

J: TRBJ2-1
D: .
size: .
V: TRBV6-5
CDR3: CASSKYNEQFF
DNA: TGTGCCAGCAGTAAATACAATGAGCAGTTCTTC

J: TRBJ2-5
D: TRBD1
size: .
V: TRBV12-3/TRBV12-4
CDR3: CASSLQGTGGETQYF
DNA: TGTGCCAGCAGCCTACAGGGGACAGGGGGAGAGACCCAGTACTTC

J: TRBJ1-5
D: .
size: many
V: TRBV7-4
CDR3: CASSCDPRCRRGADQPQHF
DNA: TGTGCCAGCAGCTGTGATCCCAGATGTAGGCGGGGGGCGGATCAGCCCCAGCATTTT

J: TRBJ2-7
D: TRBD1
size: .
V: TRBV20-1
CDR3: CSAFNRGLSSYEQYF
DNA: TGCAGTGCGTTTAACAGGGGTCTGAGCTCCTACGAGCAGTACTTC

J: TRBJ2-1
D: .
size: .
V: TRBV4-1
CDR3: CASSQEAAGARDEQFF
DNA: TGCGCCAGCAGCCAAGAAGCGGCGGGGGCCAGGGATGAGCAGTTCTTC

J: TRBJ2-1
D: .
size: few
V: TRBV7-6
CDR3: CASSSPLNPSEQFF
DNA: TGTGCCAGCAGCTCCCCCCTAAACCCGAGTGAGCAGTTCTTC

J: TRBJ2-5
D: .
size: .
V: TRBV28
CDR3: CASSTGGRDMETQYF
DNA: TGTGCCAGCAGTACCGGTGGGAGGGACATGGAGACCCAGTACTTC

J: TRBJ1-2
D: .
size: few
V: TRBV7-6
CDR3: CASSLEDYGVYGYTF
DNA: TGTGCCAGCAGCTTGGAGGACTACGGGGTCTATGGCTACACCTTC

J: TRBJ2-3
D: TRBD1
size: few
V: TRBV11-2
CDR3: CASSPGTGTADTQYF
DNA: TGTGCCAGCAGCCCAGGGACAGGGACGGCAGATACGCAGTATTTT

J: TRBJ2-7
D: .
size: .
V: TRBV7-9
CDR3: CASSSITPEQYF
DNA: TGTGCCAGCAGTTCAATCACCCCTGAGCAGTACTTC

J: TRBJ1-1
D: .
size: .
V: TRBV12-3/TRBV12-4
CDR3: CASSSTGIAEAFF
DNA: TGTGCCAGCAGTTCGACAGGTATCGCTGAAGCTTTCTTT

J: TRBJ2-2
D: TRBD1
size: .
V: TRBV6-5
CDR3: CASSYAAGTGETGELFF
DNA: TGTGCCAGCAGTTACGCGGCGGGGACAGGGGAGACCGGGGAGCTGTTTTTT

J: TRBJ2-3
D: .
size: few
V: TRBV7-4
CDR3: CASSLERQEAYTQYF
DNA: TGTGCCAGCAGCTTAGAACGCCAGGAGGCGTATACGCAGTATTTT

J: TRBJ2-1
D: TRBD2
size: once
V: TRBV7-8
CDR3: CASSLVGGGSYNEQFF
DNA: TGTGCCAGCAGCTTAGTTGGCGGGGGCTCCTACAATGAGCAGTTCTTC

J: TRBJ2-1
D: .
size: .
V: TRBV4-2
CDR3: CASSQEQFSYNEQFF
DNA: TGTGCCAGCAGCCAAGAACAGTTCTCCTACAATGAGCAGTTCTTC

J: TRBJ2-3
D: .
size: once
V: TRBV7-4
CDR3: CASSLEGDFTDTQYF
DNA: TGTGCCAGCAGCTTAGAGGGCGACTTCACAGATACGCAGTATTTT

J: TRBJ2-3
D: .
size: .
V: TRBV6-5
CDR3: CASSYGAWSTDTQYF
DNA: TGTGCCAGCAGTTACGGGGCTTGGAGCACAGATACGCAGTATTTT

J: TRBJ2-2
D: .
size: .
V: TRBV3-1
CDR3: CASSRPLGLGELFF
DNA: TGTGCCAGCAGCCGCCCATTAGGCCTCGGGGAGCTGTTTTTT

J: TRBJ2-1
D: .
size: many
V: TRBV11-3
CDR3: CASSSGSTRDGYNEQFF
DNA: TGTGCCAGCAGCTCGGGCTCGACGAGGGATGGCTACAATGAGCAGTTCTTC

J: TRBJ2-7
D: TRBD1
size: .
V: TRBV4-1
CDR3: CASSQSQQGAYEQYF
DNA: TGCGCCAGCAGCCAATCGCAACAGGGGGCTTACGAGCAGTACTTC

J: TRBJ2-1
D: .
size: .
V: TRBV5-3
CDR3: CATSLDDNEQFF
DNA: TGTGCCACCAGCTTGGACGACAATGAGCAGTTCTTC

J: TRBJ2-4
D: TRBD2
size: .
V: TRBV5-8
CDR3: CASSVLRGGLDIQYF
DNA: TGTGCCAGCAGCGTTTTACGGGGGGGCCTAGACATTCAGTACTTC

J: TRBJ2-3
D: TRBD1
size: .
V: TRBV18
CDR3: CASSFRRGPIGTDTQYF
DNA: TGTGCCAGCTCCTTCCGAAGGGGGCCTATAGGCACAGATACGCAGTATTTT

J: TRBJ2-1
D: TRBD2
size: .
V: TRBV6-6
CDR3: CASRDGLAGLNEQFF
DNA: TGTGCCAGCAGGGACGGACTAGCGGGGCTCAATGAGCAGTTCTTC

J: TRBJ1-2
D: .
size: .
V: TRBV24-1
CDR3: CATSDEDGVNYGYTF
DNA: TGTGCCACCAGTGATGAGGACGGAGTTAACTATGGCTACACCTTC

J: TRBJ2-5
D: TRBD2
size: few
V: TRBV20-1
CDR3: CSASGTSGRYQETQYF
DNA: TGCAGTGCTAGTGGGACTAGCGGGAGATACCAAGAGACCCAGTACTTC

J: TRBJ1-2
D: .
size: .
V: TRBV12-3/TRBV12-4
CDR3: CASSLGGGGANYGYTF
DNA: TGTGCCAGCAGTTTAGGAGGGGGGGGAGCTAACTATGGCTACACCTTC

J: TRBJ2-5
D: .
size: many
V: TRBV27
CDR3: CASSLSKTETQYF
DNA: TGTGCCAGCAGTTTATCGAAAACAGAGACCCAGTACTTC